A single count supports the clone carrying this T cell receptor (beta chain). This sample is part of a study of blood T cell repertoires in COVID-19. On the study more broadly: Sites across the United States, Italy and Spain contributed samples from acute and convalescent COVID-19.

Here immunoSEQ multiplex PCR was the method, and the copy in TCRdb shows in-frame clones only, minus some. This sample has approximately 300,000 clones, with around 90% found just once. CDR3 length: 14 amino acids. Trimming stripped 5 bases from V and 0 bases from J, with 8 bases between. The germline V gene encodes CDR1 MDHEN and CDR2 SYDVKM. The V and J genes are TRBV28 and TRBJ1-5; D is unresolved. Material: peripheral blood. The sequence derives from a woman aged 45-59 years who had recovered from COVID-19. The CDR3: CASSQVDSNQPQHF. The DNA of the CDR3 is TGTGCCAGCAGTCAGGTGGATAGCAATCAGCCCCAGCATTTT.